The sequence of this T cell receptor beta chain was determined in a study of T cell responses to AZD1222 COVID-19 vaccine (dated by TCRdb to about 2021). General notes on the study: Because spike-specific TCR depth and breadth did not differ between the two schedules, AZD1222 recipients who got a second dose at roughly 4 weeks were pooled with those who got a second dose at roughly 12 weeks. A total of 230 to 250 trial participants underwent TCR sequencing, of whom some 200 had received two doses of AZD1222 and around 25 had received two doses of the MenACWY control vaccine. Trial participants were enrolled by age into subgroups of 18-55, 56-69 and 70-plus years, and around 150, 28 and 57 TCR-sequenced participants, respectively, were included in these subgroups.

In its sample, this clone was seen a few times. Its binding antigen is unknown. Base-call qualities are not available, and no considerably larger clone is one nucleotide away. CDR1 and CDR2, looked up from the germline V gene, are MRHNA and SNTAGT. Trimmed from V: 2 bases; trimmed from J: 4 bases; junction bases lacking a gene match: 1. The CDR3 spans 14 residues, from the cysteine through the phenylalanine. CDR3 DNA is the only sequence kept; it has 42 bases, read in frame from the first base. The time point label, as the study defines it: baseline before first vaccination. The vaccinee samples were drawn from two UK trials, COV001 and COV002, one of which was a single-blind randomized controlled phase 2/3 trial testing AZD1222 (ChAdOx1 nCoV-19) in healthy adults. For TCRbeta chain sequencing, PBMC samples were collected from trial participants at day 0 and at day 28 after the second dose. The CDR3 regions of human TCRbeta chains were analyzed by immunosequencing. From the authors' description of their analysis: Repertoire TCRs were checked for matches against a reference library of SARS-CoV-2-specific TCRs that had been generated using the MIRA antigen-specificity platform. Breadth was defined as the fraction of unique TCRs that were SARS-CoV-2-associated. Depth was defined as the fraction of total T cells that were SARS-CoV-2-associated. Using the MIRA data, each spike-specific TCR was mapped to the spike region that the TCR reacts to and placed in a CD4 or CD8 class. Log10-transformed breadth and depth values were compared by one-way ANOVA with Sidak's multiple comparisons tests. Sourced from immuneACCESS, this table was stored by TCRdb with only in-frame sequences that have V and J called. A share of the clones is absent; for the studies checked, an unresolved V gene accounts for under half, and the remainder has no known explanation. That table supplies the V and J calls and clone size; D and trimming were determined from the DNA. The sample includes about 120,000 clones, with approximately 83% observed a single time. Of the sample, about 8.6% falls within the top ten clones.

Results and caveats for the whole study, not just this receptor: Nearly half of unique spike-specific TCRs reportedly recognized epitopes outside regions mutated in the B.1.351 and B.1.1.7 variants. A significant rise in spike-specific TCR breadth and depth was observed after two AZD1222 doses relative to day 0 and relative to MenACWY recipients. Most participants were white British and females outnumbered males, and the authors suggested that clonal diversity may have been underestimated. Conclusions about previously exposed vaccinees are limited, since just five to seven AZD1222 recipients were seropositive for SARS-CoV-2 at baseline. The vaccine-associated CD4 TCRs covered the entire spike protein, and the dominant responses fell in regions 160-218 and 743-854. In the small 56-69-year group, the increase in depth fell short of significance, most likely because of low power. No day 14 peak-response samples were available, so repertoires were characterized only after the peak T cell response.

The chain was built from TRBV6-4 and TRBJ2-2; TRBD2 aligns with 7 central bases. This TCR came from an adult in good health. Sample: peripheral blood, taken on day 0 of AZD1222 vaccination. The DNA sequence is TGTGCCAGCAGTGACGGGAGGGCCACCGGGGAGCTGTTTTTT. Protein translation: CASSDGRATGELFF.